Below, 20 T cell receptor beta chains from the same sample are listed, as sequenced in a study of cytomegalovirus exposure and HLA in healthy donors. A multiplex PCR was run with 60 Vbeta primers and 13 Jbeta primers. Sequencing was performed with immunoSEQ multiplex PCR; in TCRdb, only in-frame clones are kept and a portion is missing. Recorded for this sample: about 100,000 clones. Specimen: PBMCs. These receptors were obtained from a girl aged 5-17 years in good health and CMV-seropositive.

The J gene is TRBJ2-6, the V gene TRBV14, with D unresolved. CDR3 length: 14 residues. Germline CDR1 reads SGHDN; CDR2 reads FVKESK. Deletions cut 4 bases from V and 0 bases from J, with 4 bases between. The CDR3 DNA sequence: TGTGCCAGCAGCCGTCGCTCTGGGGCCAACGTCCTGACTTTC. It specifies CASSRRSGANVLTF.

The chain uses TRBV7-2 and TRBJ2-7, with TRBD1 as a possible D gene (5 bases). Per germline, CDR1 SGHTA and CDR2 FQGNSA. The CDR3 loop spans 14 amino acids. V dropped 7 bases and J dropped 0 bases, with 13 bases sitting between them. The CDR3 region is CASNPTDHSYEQYF. CDR3 nucleotide sequence: TGTGCCAGCAACCCGACAGATCACTCCTACGAGCAGTACTTC.

The V call is TRBV4-1, the J call TRBJ1-5; 8 bases align to TRBD1. The trim removed 1 base at V and 7 bases at J, leaving 6 bases unmatched. CDR1 and CDR2 from the germline V gene are MGHRA and YSYEKL. The length of the CDR3 is 15 residues. The CDR3 nucleotides read TGCGCCAGCAGCCAAGCGAGGACAGGGAAACAGCCCCAGCATTTT. It encodes CASSQARTGKQPQHF.

V is TRBV18 and J is TRBJ2-7; 11 bases line up with TRBD1. J lost 3 bases, V lost 5 bases, and 3 bases had no gene match. Germline V gene data show CDR1 as KGHSH and CDR2 as LQKENI. The CDR3 is 14 residues long. The CDR3 region has the DNA TGTGCCAGCTCAACCGGGACAGGGGGCTACGAGCAGTACTTC. This sequence encodes CASSTGTGGYEQYF.

J is TRBJ1-6 and V is TRBV19; TRBD1 might be the D (5 bases). The length of the CDR3 is 15 residues. Germline V gene sequence: CDR1 LNHDA, CDR2 SQIVND (reference sequence). The V and J ends lost 1 base and 7 bases respectively, with 11 bases between them. CDR3 sequence: CASSIVEGFNSPLHF. The CDR3, as DNA: TGTGCCAGTAGTATAGTGGAGGGGTTCAATTCACCCCTCCACTTT. The full variable domain, completed using reference TRBV19 and TRBJ1-6, is DGGITQSPKYLFRKEGQNVTLSCEQNLNHDAMYWYRQDPGQGLRLIYYSQIVNDFQKGDIAEGYSVSREKKESFPLTVTSAQKNPTAFYLCASSIVEGFNSPLHFGNGTRLTVT.

The rearrangement links TRBV4-3 to TRBJ2-1; D unresolved. The CDR3 spans 12 residues. Trimming shortened V by 0 bases and J by 10 bases, and 7 bases separated the two germline ends. The V gene's germline CDR1 is LGHNA and CDR2 YSLEER. The CDR3 loop reads CASSQDVREQFF. The DNA for the CDR3 is TGCGCCAGCAGCCAAGATGTGCGGGAGCAGTTCTTC.

About this clone: The junction does not match germline at one end; this may be a read error. Distinct nucleotide sequences in the sample also encode this CDR3. The chain uses TRBV13 and TRBJ1-6; D remains unclear. The length of the CDR3 is 12 residues. From germline, CDR1 is PRHDT and CDR2 FYEKMQ (reference sequence). The CDR3 DNA reads TGTGCCAGCAGCTCAACTTATTCACCCCTACACTTT. This sequence encodes CASSSTYSPLHF.

This chain links TRBV6-6 with TRBJ1-5; possible D gene TRBD1, 6 bases. The CDR3 is 14 amino acids. Germline CDR1 is MNHNY and CDR2 is SVGAGI (reference sequence). V was trimmed by 4 bases and J by 4 bases, leaving 11 bases between them. The chain's CDR3 is CASSSGVWNQPQHF. CDR3 coding DNA: TGTGCCAGCAGTTCAGGGGTATGGAATCAGCCCCAGCATTTT.

V gene TRBV19 combines with J gene TRBJ2-5, with a weak D call TRBD1 (5 bases). CDR3 length: 16 amino acids. The V end lost 3 bases, the J end lost 1 base, and 15 bases lay between the germline ends. Germline CDR1 reads LNHDA; CDR2 reads SQIVND (reference sequence). CDR3 DNA: TGTGCCAGTAGTATCGGCGCCGGTGGGGCCCAAGAGACCCAGTACTTC. It codes for CASSIGAGGAQETQYF. Complete variable domain (other parts from reference TRBV19 and TRBJ2-5): DGGITQSPKYLFRKEGQNVTLSCEQNLNHDAMYWYRQDPGQGLRLIYYSQIVNDFQKGDIAEGYSVSREKKESFPLTVTSAQKNPTAFYLCASSIGAGGAQETQYFGPGTRLLVL.

The rearrangement links TRBV19 to TRBJ1-2; TRBD1 aligns across 9 bases. The junction had 6 bases not matched to a gene; V was cut back by 3 bases and J by 4 bases. Germline V CDR1 and CDR2: LNHDA, SQIVND (reference sequence). The CDR3 loop spans 15 amino acids. CDR3 in DNA: TGTGCCAGTAGTATTGGGACAGGGACCTCCTATGGCTACACCTTC. Protein: CASSIGTGTSYGYTF.

This chain joins TRBV7-6 and TRBJ2-2, with 7 bases lining up with TRBD1. This CDR3 has 14 amino acids. With V trimmed by 4 bases and J by 1 base, 0 bases remained unmatched. Germline lookup yields CDR1 SGHVS and CDR2 FNYEAQ. CDR3 region: CASSWDRNTGELFF. CDR3 bases: TGTGCCAGCAGCTGGGACAGGAACACCGGGGAGCTGTTTTTT.

The chain links TRBV7-6 to TRBJ1-2; D is uncertain. Germline V gives CDR1 SGHVS, CDR2 FNYEAQ. With 4 bases removed from V and 2 bases from J, the gap between germline ends came to 14 bases. There are 15 residues in the CDR3. This chain's CDR3 is CASSSMDGSNYGYTF. Here the CDR3 DNA reads TGTGCCAGCAGCTCCATGGATGGGAGCAACTATGGCTACACCTTC.

The CDR3 protein is CASSQIRDSDQPQHF. CDR3 nucleotide sequence: TGTGCCAGCAGCCAAATCCGGGACAGCGATCAGCCCCAGCATTTT. The chain combines TRBV4-2 with TRBJ1-5; 7 bases are a match to TRBD1. V lost 2 bases and J lost 5; bases outside the gene matches: 6. The CDR3 contains 15 residues. Germline CDR1 and CDR2: LGHNA and YNFKEQ.

The rearrangement links TRBV4-3 to TRBJ1-5; D not certain. This CDR3 region has 15 residues. The ends were cut back, 0 bases at V and 2 bases at J, with 8 bases in the middle. Germline CDR1 reads LGHNA; CDR2 reads YSLEER. In nucleotides, the CDR3 is TGCGCCAGCAGCCAAGATCTAACAGGCAATCAGCCCCAGCATTTT. Residues: CASSQDLTGNQPQHF.

The chain links TRBV7-2 to TRBJ2-5, with 9 bases lining up with TRBD2. Losses at the gene ends were 1 base for V and 5 bases for J; bases not matched to a gene: 11. The CDR3 is 17 amino acids. Germline-derived CDR1 and CDR2 are SGHTA and FQGNSA. The chain's CDR3 is CASSLETSGSFRETQYF. As DNA, the CDR3 is TGTGCCAGCAGCTTAGAGACTAGCGGTTCTTTCCGGGAGACCCAGTACTTC.

This chain uses TRBV7-9 with TRBJ1-4; tentatively, D is TRBD1 (6 bases). The CDR3 extends over 15 amino acids. Trimming left V 4 bases short and J 0 bases short, with 9 bases between. Germline loops: CDR1 SEHNR, CDR2 FQNEAQ (reference sequence). CDR3 DNA sequence: TGTGCCAGCAGCTCTGAGGGGGCAACTAATGAAAAACTGTTTTTT. The encoded protein is CASSSEGATNEKLFF.

The rearrangement joins TRBV4-3 to TRBJ2-7, with D maybe TRBD1 (7 bases). Germline-derived CDR1 and CDR2 are LGHNA and YSLEER. There are 13 residues in the CDR3. Trimming took off 1 base at V and 9 bases at J, with 13 bases between the two ends. CDR3 coding DNA: TGCGCCAGCAGCCAAGTCAGGGGGGAGCGGCAGTACGTC. This sequence encodes CASSQVRGERQYV.

This rearrangement joins TRBV6-5 to TRBJ2-3; 12 nucleotides match TRBD1. This CDR3 is 13 amino acids long. V dropped 4 bases and J dropped 15; count of bases not matched to a gene: 8. In germline, CDR1 is MNHEY, CDR2 SVGAGI. In DNA form, the CDR3 reads TGTGCCAGCAGTTTGGGGACAGGGGGCTGGAAATATTTT. Translating it yields CASSLGTGGWKYF.

The chain couples TRBV7-6 to TRBJ2-7; TRBD2 matches 8 bases. V was pared by 4 bases and J by 12 bases, with 8 bases of the junction left unmatched. The germline CDR1 and CDR2 sequences are SGHVS and FNYEAQ. This CDR3 is 12 amino acids long. The CDR3 spells CASSSPGSGGYF. CDR3 sequence (DNA): TGTGCCAGCAGCTCCCCCGGGAGCGGGGGGTACTTC.

The gene calls are TRBV28 and TRBJ1-2; 7 bases fit TRBD1. This CDR3 spans 14 amino acids. Germline CDR1 reads MDHEN; CDR2 reads SYDVKM. The V gene end was trimmed by 5 bases and the J gene end by 5 bases; junction bases not matched to a gene: 8. CDR3 amino acids: CASSPADRDYGYTF. CDR3 bases: TGTGCCAGCAGTCCCGCCGACAGGGATTATGGCTACACCTTC.